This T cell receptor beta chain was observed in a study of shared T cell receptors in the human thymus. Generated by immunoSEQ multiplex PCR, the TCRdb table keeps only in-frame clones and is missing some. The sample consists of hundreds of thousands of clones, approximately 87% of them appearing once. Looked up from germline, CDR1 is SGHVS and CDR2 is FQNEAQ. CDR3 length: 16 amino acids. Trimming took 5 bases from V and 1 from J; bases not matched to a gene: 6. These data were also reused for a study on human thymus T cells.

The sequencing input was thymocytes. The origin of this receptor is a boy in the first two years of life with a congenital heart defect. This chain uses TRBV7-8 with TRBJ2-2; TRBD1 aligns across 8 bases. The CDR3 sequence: CASSPTGTGNTGELFF. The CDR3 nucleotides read TGTGCCAGCAGCCCTACCGGGACAGGGAACACCGGGGAGCTGTTTTTT.